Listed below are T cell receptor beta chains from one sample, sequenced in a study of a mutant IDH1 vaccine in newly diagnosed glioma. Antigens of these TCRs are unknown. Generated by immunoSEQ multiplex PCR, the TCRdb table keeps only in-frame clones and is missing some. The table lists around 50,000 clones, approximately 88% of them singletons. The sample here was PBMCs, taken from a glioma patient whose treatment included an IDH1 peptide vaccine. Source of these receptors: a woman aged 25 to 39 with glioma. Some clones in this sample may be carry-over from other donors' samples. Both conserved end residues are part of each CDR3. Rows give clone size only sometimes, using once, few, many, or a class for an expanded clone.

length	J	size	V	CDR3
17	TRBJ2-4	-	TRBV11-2	CASRALAGPVAKNIQYF
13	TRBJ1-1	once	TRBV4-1	CASSQGYNTEAFF
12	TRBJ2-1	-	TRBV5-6	CASSLGGGEQFF
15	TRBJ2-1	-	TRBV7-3	CASSPYLDSYNEQFF
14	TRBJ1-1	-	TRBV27	CASSRRDRDTEAFF
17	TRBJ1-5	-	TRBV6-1	CASSEKRGGLSNQPQHF
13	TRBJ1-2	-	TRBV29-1	CSVAGGTVYGYTF
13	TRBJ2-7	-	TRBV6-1	CASSEETGYEQYF
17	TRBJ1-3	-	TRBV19	CASSTARDTGGGNTIYF
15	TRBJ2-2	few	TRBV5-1	CASSLRQANTGELFF
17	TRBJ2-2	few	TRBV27	CASSLLIPGQNTGELFF
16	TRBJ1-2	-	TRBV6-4	CASTPESRGRLYGYTF
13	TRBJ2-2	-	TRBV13	CASRPGLGGELFF
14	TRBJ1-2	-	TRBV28	CASSSWTGGGGYTF
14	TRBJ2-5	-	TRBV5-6	CASSPSGGGETQYF
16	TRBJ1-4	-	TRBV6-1	CASSVEGYATNEKLFF
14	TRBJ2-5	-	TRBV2	CASSEQGGGETQYF
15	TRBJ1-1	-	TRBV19	CASDSTRGMNTEAFF
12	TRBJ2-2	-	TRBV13	CASGGVTGELFF
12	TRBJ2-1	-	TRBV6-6	CASRSGGNEQFF
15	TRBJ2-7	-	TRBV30	CAWAPGRGHSYEQYF
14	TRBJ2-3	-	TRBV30	CAWSSGRGPDTQYF
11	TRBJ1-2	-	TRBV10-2	CATTGGNGYTF
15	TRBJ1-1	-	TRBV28	CASSLDPRGGAEAFF
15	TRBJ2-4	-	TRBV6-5	CASRGTWEVKNIQYF
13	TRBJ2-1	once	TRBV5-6	CASSLRRANEQFF
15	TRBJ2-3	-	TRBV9	CASSAGGRGTDTQYF